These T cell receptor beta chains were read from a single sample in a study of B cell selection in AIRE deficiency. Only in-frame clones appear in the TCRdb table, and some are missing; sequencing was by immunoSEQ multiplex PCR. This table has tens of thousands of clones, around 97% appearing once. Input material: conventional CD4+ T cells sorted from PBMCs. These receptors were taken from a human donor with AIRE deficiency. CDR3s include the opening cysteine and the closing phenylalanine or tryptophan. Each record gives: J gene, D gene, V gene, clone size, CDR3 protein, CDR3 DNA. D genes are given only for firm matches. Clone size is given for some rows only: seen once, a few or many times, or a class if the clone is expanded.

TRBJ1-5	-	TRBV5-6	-	CASSLTFRGGRSNQPQHF	TGTGCCAGCAGCTTGACATTTCGGGGGGGACGCAGCAATCAGCCCCAGCATTTT
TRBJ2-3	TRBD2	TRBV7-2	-	CASSRKSGAYTDTQYF	TGTGCCAGCAGCAGAAAGAGCGGGGCTTACACAGATACGCAGTATTTT
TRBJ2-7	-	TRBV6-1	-	CASSDLGLVPGEQYF	TGTGCCAGCAGTGATTTGGGGCTAGTCCCAGGGGAGCAGTACTTC
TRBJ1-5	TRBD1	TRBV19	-	CASSIGRDRFNQPQHF	TGTGCCAGTAGTATAGGGCGGGACAGGTTCAATCAGCCCCAGCATTTT
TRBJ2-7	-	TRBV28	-	CASSLPLGNLDEQYF	TGTGCCAGCAGTTTACCACTTGGTAATCTCGACGAGCAGTACTTC
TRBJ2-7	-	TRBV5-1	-	CASSLIQRSSYEQYF	TGCGCCAGCAGCTTGATCCAGAGGAGCTCCTACGAGCAGTACTTC
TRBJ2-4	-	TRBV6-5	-	CASTDGARNIQYF	TGTGCCAGTACGGATGGCGCCAGAAACATTCAGTACTTC
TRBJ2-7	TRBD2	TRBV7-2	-	CASSLTSGIYEQYF	TGTGCCAGCAGTCTTACTAGCGGGATCTACGAGCAGTACTTC
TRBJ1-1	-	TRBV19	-	CASSPEAQNTEAFF	TGTGCCAGTAGTCCAGAGGCACAGAACACTGAAGCTTTCTTT
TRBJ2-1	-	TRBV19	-	CASSTGTQYNEQFF	TGTGCCAGTAGTACGGGGACCCAATACAATGAGCAGTTCTTC
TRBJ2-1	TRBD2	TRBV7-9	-	CASSLLRLAGITYNEQFF	TGTGCCAGCAGCTTACTCCGACTAGCGGGGATAACCTACAATGAGCAGTTCTTC
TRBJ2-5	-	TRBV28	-	CASSSPKQETQYF	TGTGCCAGCAGTTCCCCCAAACAAGAGACCCAGTACTTC
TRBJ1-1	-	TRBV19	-	CASSTLTGKKGRTEAFF	TGTGCCAGTAGTACACTCACAGGGAAGAAGGGCCGGACTGAAGCTTTCTTT
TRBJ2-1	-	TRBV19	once	CASSTSRQANEQFF	TGTGCCAGTAGTACAAGTAGACAGGCGAATGAGCAGTTCTTC
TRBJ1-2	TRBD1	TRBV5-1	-	CASSSDLGQGARLYTF	TGCGCCAGCAGCTCGGACCTTGGACAGGGGGCGCGCCTCTACACCTTC
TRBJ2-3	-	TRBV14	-	CASSPRQTDTQYF	TGTGCCAGCAGCCCCCGACAGACAGATACGCAGTATTTT
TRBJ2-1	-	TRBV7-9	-	CASSPSRQSYNEQFF	TGTGCCAGCAGCCCTAGCCGGCAAAGCTACAATGAGCAGTTCTTC
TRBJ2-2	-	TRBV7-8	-	CASSLGGQGIGELFF	TGTGCCAGCAGCTTAGGGGGGCAGGGGATCGGGGAGCTGTTTTTT
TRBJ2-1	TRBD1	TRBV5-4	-	CASSFGQGVDNEQFF	TGTGCCAGCAGCTTCGGACAGGGGGTTGACAATGAGCAGTTCTTC
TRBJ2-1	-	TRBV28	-	CASSRASIALYNEQFF	TGTGCCAGCAGCAGAGCGTCCATAGCCCTCTACAATGAGCAGTTCTTC
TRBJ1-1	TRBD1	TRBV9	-	CASSGDRPNTEAFF	TGTGCCAGCAGCGGGGACAGGCCGAACACTGAAGCTTTCTTT
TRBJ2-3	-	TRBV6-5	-	CASSYSRAGDTQYF	TGTGCCAGCAGTTACTCGAGGGCGGGAGATACGCAGTATTTT
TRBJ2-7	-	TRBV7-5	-	CVRDRTGGSEQYF	TGTGTCAGAGATCGGACAGGGGGCTCCGAACAGTACTTC
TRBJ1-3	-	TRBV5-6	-	CASSFSARGVTIYF	TGTGCCAGCAGCTTTAGCGCCCGTGGGGTCACCATATATTTT
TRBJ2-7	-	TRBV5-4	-	CASSQAGGGQGRSEQYF	TGTGCCAGCAGCCAAGCCGGTGGGGGTCAGGGCCGGAGCGAGCAGTACTTC
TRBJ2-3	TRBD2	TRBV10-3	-	CAISEPLAGERDTQYF	TGTGCCATCAGTGAGCCACTAGCGGGAGAACGTGATACGCAGTATTTT
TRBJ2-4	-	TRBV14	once	CASSQDMGMGGNIQYF	TGTGCCAGCAGCCAAGATATGGGTATGGGGGGAAACATTCAGTACTTC
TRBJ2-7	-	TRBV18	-	CASSPQAQGHEQYF	TGTGCCAGCTCACCACAAGCCCAAGGGCACGAGCAGTACTTC
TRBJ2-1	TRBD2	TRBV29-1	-	CSVDRRGLAGYNEQFF	TGCAGCGTCGACCGAAGGGGACTAGCGGGTTACAATGAGCAGTTCTTC
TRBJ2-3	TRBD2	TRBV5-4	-	CASSPAFSGSIMETDTQYF	TGTGCCAGCAGCCCCGCATTCAGCGGGAGTATTATGGAAACAGATACGCAGTATTTT
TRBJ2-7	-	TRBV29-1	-	CSVVATRYEQYF	TGCAGCGTTGTGGCCACGCGCTACGAGCAGTACTTC
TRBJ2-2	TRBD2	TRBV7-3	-	CASSLYSGANTGELFF	TGTGCCAGCAGCTTATATAGCGGGGCGAACACCGGGGAGCTGTTTTTT
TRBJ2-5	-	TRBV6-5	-	CASSPTGLLGETQYF	TGTGCCAGCAGCCCTACGGGTCTTCTGGGGGAGACCCAGTACTTC
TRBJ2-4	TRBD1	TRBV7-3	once	CASSHLVGTGVIAKNIQYF	TGTGCCAGCAGCCACCTAGTAGGGACAGGGGTGATAGCCAAAAACATTCAGTACTTC
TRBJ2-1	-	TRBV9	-	CASSVDLEQFF	TGTGCCAGCAGCGTAGACCTTGAGCAGTTCTTC
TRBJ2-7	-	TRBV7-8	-	CASSLAGLYEQYF	TGTGCCAGCAGCTTAGCGGGACTCTACGAGCAGTACTTC
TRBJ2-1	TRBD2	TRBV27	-	CASSSVAGVAPNEQFF	TGTGCCAGCAGTTCTGTAGCGGGAGTGGCCCCCAATGAGCAGTTCTTC
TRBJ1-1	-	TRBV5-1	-	CASSSQRGGSTEAFF	TGCGCCAGCAGCTCCCAGCGGGGAGGGAGCACTGAAGCTTTCTTT
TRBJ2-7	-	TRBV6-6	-	CASSYRRAGYYEQYF	TGTGCCAGCAGTTACAGACGGGCGGGTTACTACGAGCAGTACTTC
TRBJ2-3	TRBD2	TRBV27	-	CASSFISGGADTQYF	TGTGCCAGCAGTTTCATTAGTGGGGGGGCAGATACGCAGTATTTT
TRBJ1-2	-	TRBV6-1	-	CASTEQGDRSYGYTF	TGTGCCAGCACAGAGCAAGGCGACCGCTCGTATGGCTACACCTTC
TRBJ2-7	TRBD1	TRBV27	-	CASSSHRDRTYEQYF	TGTGCCAGCAGCTCACACCGGGACAGAACCTACGAGCAGTACTTC
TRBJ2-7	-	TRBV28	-	CASSLYSPGSYEQYF	TGTGCCAGCAGTTTATATAGTCCGGGATCCTACGAGCAGTACTTC
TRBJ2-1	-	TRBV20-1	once	CSARDQFEQFF	TGCAGTGCTAGAGATCAATTTGAGCAGTTCTTC